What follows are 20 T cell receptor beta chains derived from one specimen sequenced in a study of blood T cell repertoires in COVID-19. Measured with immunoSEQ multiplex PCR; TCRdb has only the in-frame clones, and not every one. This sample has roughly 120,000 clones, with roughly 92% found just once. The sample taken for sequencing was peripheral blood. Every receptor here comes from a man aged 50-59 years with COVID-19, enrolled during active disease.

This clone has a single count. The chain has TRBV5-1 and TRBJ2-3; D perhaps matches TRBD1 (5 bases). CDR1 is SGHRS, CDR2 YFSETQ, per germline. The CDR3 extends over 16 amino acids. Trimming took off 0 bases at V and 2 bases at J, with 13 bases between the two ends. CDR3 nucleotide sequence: TGCGCCAGCAGCTTGGGTGGGGCGGTCCACACAGATACGCAGTATTTT. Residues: CASSLGGAVHTDTQYF.

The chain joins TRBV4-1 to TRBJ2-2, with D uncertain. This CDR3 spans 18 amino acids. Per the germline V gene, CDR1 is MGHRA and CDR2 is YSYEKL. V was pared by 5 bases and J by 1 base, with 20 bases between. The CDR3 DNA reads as TGCGCCAGCAGCGGGCACCGCACGGCAGGCGAGAACACCGGGGAGCTGTTTTTT. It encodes CASSGHRTAGENTGELFF.

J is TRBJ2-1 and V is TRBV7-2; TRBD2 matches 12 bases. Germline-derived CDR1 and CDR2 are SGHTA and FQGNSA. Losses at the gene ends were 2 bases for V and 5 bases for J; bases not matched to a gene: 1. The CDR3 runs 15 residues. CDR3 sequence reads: CASSLWTSGNNEQFF. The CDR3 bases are TGTGCCAGCAGCTTATGGACTAGCGGGAACAATGAGCAGTTCTTC.

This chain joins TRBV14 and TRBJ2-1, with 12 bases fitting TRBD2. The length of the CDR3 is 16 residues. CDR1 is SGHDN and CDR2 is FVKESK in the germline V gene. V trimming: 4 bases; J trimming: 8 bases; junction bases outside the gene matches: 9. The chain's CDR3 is CASSPYTSGRRYEQFF. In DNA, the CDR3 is TGTGCCAGCAGCCCCTATACTAGCGGGAGGAGGTATGAGCAGTTCTTC.

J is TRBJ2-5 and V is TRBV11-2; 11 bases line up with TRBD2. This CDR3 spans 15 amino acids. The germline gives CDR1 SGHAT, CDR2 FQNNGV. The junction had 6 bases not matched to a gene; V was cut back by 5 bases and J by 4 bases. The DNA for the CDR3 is TGTGCCAGCAGCAAACCAGGACTAGCGGGAGAGACCCAGTACTTC. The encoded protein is CASSKPGLAGETQYF.

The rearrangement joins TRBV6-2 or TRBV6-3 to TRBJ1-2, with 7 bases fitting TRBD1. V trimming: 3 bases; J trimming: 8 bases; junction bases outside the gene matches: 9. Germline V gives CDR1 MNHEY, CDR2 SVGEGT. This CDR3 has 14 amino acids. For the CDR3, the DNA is TGTGCCAGCAGTTATGGGACAGCCCATCTAGGCTACACCTTC. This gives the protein CASSYGTAHLGYTF.

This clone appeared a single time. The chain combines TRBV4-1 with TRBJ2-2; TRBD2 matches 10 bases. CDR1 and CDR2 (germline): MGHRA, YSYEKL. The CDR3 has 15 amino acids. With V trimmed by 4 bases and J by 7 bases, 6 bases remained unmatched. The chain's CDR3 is CASSLEREGFGELFF. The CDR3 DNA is TGCGCCAGCAGCCTAGAGCGGGAGGGATTCGGGGAGCTGTTTTTT.

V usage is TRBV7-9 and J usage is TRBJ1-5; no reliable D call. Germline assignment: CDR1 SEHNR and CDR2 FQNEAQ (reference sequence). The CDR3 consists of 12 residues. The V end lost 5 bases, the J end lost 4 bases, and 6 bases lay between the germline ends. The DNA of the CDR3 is TGTGCCAGCAGCCACATAAATCAGCCCCAGCATTTT. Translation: CASSHINQPQHF.

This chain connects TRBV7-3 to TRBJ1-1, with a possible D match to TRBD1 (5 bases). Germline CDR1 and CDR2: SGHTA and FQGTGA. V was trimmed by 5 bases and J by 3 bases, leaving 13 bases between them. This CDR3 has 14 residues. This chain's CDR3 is CASSPRGGDTEAFF. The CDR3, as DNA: TGTGCCAGCAGCCCGCGTGGGGGGGACACTGAAGCTTTCTTT.

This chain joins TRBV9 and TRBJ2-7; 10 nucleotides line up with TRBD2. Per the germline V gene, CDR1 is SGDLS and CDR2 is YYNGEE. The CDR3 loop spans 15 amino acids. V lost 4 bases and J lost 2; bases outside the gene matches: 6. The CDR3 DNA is TGTGCCAGCAGCACCGGACTAGCGGCAACCTACGAGCAGTACTTC. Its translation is CASSTGLAATYEQYF.

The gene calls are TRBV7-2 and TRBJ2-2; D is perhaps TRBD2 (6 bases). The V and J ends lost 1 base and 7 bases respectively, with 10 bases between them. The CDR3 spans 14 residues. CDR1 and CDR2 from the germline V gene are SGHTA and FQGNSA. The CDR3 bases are TGTGCCAGCAGCTTAGGTTACGGGGGCGGGGAGCTGTTTTTT. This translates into CASSLGYGGGELFF.

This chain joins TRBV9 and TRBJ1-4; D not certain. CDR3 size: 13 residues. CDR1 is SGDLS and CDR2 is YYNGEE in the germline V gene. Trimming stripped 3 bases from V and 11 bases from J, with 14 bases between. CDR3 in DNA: TGTGCCAGCAGCGGCGGCGGACGCGGGAAACTGTTTTTT. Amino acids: CASSGGGRGKLFF.

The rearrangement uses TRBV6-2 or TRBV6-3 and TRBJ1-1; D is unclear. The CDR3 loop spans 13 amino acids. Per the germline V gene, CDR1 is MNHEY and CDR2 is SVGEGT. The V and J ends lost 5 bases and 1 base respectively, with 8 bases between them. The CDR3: CASSPWANTEAFF. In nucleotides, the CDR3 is TGTGCCAGCAGTCCGTGGGCGAACACTGAAGCTTTCTTT.

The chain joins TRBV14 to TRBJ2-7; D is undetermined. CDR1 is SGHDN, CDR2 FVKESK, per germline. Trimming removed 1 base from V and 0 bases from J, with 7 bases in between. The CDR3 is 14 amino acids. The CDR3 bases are TGTGCCAGCAGCCAAGGTCCTACCTCCTACGAGCAGTACTTC. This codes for CASSQGPTSYEQYF.

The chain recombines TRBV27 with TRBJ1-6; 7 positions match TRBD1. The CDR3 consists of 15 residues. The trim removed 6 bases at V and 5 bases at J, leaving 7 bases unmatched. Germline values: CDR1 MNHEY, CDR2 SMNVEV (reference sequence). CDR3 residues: CASRHPGQNNSPLHF. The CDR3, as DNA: TGTGCCAGCAGGCATCCGGGACAGAATAATTCACCCCTCCACTTT.

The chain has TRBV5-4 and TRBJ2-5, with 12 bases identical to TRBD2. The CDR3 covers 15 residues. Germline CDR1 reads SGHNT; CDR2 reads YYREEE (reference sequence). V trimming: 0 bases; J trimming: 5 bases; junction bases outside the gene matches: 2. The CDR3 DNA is TGTGCCAGCAGCTTGGGACTAGCGGGAGAGGAGACCCAGTACTTC. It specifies CASSLGLAGEETQYF.

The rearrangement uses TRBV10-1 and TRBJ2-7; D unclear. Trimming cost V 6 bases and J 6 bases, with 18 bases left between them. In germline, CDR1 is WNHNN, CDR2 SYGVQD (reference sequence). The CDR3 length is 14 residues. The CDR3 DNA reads TGCGCCAGCAGCCGCTCCGCCGTTTTTAGCGAGCAGTACTTC. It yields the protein CASSRSAVFSEQYF.

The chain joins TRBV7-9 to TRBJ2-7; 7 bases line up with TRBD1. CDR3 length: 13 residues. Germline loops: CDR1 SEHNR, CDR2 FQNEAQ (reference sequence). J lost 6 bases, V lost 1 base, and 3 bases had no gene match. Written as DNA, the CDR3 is TGTGCCAGCAGCTTAGGGGCAGGGGGCGAGCAGTACTTC. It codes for CASSLGAGGEQYF. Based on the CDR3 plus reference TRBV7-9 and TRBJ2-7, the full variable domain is DTGVSQNPRHKITKRGQNVTFRCDPISEHNRLYWYRQTLGQGPEFLTYFQNEAQLEKSRLLSDRFSAERPKGSFSTLEIQRTEQGDSAMYLCASSLGAGGEQYFGPGTRLTVT.

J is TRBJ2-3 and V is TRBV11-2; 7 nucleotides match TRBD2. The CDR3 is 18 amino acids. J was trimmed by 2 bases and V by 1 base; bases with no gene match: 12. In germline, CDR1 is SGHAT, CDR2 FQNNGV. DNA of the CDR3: TGTGCCAGCAGCTTAGGGGCTGGGGGAGCGGGGACCACAGATACGCAGTATTTT. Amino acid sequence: CASSLGAGGAGTTDTQYF.

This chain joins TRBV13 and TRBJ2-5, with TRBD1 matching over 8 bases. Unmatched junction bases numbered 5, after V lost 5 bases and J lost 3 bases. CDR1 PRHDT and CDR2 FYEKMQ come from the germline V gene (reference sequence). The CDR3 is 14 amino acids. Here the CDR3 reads CASSPPGQEETQYF. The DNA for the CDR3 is TGTGCCAGCAGCCCTCCGGGACAGGAAGAGACCCAGTACTTC.